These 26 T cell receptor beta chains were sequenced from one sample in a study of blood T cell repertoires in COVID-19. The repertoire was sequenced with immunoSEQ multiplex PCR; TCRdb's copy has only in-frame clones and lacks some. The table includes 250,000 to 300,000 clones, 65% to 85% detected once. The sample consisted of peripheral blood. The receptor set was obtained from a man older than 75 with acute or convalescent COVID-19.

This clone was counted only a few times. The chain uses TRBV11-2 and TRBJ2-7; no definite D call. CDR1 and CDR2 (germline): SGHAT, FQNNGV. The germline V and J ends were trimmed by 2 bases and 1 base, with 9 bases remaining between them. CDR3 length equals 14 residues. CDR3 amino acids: CASSLLHTSYEQYF. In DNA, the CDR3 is TGTGCCAGCAGCTTATTGCATACTTCCTACGAGCAGTACTTC.

DNA of the CDR3: TGTGCCTGGAACGAATTACAGGTCCCGAGTGAGCAGTTCTTC. Protein: CAWNELQVPSEQFF. V usage is TRBV30 and J usage is TRBJ2-1, with D maybe TRBD1 (5 bases). The CDR3 is made up of 14 amino acids. CDR1 GTSNPN and CDR2 SVGIG come from the germline V gene (reference sequence). The V and J ends lost 4 bases and 9 bases respectively, with 19 bases between them.

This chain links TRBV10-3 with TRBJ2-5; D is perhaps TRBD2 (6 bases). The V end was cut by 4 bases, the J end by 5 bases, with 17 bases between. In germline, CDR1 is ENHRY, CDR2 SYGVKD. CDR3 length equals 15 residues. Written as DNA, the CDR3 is TGTGCCATCAGTGGGGGGACTTTGGATGGGGAGACCCAGTACTTC. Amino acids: CAISGGTLDGETQYF.

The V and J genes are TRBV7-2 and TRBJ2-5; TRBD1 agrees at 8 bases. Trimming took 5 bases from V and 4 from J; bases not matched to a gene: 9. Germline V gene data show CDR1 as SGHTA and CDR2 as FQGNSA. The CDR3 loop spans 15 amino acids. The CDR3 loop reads CASSPWAGGSETQYF. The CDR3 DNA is TGTGCCAGCAGCCCCTGGGCAGGGGGCTCAGAGACCCAGTACTTC.

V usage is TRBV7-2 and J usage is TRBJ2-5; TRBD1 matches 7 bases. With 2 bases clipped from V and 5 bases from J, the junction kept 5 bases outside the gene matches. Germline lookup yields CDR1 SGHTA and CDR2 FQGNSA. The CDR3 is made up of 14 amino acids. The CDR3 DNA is TGTGCCAGCAGCTTACGACAGGGATTGGAGACCCAGTACTTC. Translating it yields CASSLRQGLETQYF.

As DNA, the CDR3 is TGTGCCAGCAGCATGGGGGACAGGGGTCAGGGCACAGATACGCAGTATTTT. Protein product: CASSMGDRGQGTDTQYF. The chain couples TRBV5-5 to TRBJ2-3; TRBD1 matches at 10 bases. Looked up from germline, CDR1 is SGHKS and CDR2 is YYEKEE (reference sequence). The trim removed 4 bases at V and 1 base at J, leaving 9 bases unmatched. The CDR3 has 17 residues.

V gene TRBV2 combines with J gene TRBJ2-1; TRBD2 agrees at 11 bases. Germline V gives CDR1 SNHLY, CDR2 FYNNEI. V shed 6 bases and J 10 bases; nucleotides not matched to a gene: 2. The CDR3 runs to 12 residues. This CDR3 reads CASRLAGAEQFF. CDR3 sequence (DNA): TGTGCCAGCAGACTAGCGGGAGCCGAGCAGTTCTTC.

CDR3 protein: CASSIDRATEAFF. CDR3 sequence (DNA): TGTGCCAGCAGTATAGACAGGGCGACTGAAGCTTTCTTT. This rearrangement joins TRBV12-3 or TRBV12-4 to TRBJ1-1, with TRBD1 identical over 7 bases. Germline trimming cut 5 bases from V and 5 bases from J; bases unmatched to any gene: 5. The CDR3 contains 13 residues.

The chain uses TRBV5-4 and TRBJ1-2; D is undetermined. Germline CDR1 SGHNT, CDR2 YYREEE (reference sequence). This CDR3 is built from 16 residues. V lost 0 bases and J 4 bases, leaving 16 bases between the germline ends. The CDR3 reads CASSLGVKEFGYGYTF. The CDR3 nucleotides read TGTGCCAGCAGCTTGGGAGTCAAGGAGTTCGGCTATGGCTACACCTTC.

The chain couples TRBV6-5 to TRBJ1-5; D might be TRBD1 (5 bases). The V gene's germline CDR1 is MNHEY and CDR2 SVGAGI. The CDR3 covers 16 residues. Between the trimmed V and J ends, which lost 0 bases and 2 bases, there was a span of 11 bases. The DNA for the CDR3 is TGTGCCAGCAGTTACTCGGCGGGGCTCGGCAATCAGCCCCAGCATTTT. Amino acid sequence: CASSYSAGLGNQPQHF.

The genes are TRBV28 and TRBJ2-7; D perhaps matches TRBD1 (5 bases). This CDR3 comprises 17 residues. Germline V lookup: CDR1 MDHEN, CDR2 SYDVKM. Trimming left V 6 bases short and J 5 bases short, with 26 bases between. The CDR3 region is CASSFTTSAGIDDEQYF. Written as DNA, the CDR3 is TGTGCCAGCAGCTTCACCACTTCGGCAGGGATAGATGACGAGCAGTACTTC.

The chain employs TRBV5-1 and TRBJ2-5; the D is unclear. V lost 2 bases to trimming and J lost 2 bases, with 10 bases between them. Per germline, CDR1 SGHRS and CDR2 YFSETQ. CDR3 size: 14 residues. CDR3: CASSFASPQETQYF. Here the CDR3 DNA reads TGCGCCAGCAGCTTCGCTAGTCCTCAAGAGACCCAGTACTTC.

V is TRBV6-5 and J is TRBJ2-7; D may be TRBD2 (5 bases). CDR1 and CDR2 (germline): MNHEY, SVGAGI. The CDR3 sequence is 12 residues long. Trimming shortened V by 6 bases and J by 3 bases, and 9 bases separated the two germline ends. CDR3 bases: TGTGCCAGCAGCCGTGCGGGCTACGAGCAGTACTTC. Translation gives CASSRAGYEQYF.

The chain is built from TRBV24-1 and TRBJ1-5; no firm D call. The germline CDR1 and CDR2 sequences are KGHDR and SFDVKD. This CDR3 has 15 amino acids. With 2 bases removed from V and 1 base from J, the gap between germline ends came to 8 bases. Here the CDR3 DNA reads TGTGCCACCAGTGATTCCGGAGGGAGCAATCAGCCCCAGCATTTT. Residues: CATSDSGGSNQPQHF.

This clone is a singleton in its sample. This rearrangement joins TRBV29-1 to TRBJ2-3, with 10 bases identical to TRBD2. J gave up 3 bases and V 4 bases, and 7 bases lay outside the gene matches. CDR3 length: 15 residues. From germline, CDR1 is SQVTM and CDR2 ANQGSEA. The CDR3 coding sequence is TGCAGCGTTGTCACGAGCGGGGGGGCGACAGATACGCAGTATTTT. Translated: CSVVTSGGATDTQYF.

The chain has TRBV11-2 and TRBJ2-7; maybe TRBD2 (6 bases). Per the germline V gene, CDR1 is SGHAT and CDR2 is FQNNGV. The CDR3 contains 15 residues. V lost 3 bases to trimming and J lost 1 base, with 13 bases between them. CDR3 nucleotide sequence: TGTGCCAGCAGCTTGGGCGGGGACGGTTCCTACGAGCAGTACTTC. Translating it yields CASSLGGDGSYEQYF. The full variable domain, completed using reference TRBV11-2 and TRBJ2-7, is EAGVAQSPRYKIIEKRQSVAFWCNPISGHATLYWYQQILGQGPKLLIQFQNNGVVDDSQLPKDRFSAERLKGVDSTLKIQPAKLEDSAVYLCASSLGGDGSYEQYFGPGTRLTVT.

The CDR3 loop is CASSTYDRGRSPLHF. In DNA, the CDR3 is TGTGCCAGTAGTACCTACGACAGGGGTCGTTCACCCCTCCACTTT. The V call is TRBV19, the J call TRBJ1-6, with 8 bases that match TRBD1. Per the germline V gene, CDR1 is LNHDA and CDR2 is SQIVND (reference sequence). With 4 bases clipped from V and 9 bases from J, the junction kept 8 bases outside the gene matches. This CDR3 spans 15 amino acids.

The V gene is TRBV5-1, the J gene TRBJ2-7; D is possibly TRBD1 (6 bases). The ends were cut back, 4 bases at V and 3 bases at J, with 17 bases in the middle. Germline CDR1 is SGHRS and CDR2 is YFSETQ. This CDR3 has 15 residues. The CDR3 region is CASSPRGTPIYEQYF. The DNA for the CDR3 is TGCGCCAGCAGCCCTCGAGGGACACCAATCTACGAGCAGTACTTC.

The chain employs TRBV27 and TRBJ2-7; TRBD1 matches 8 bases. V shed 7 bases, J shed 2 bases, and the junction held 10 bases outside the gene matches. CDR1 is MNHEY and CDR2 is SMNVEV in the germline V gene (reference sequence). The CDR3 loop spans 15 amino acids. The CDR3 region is CASNNPGQATYEQYF. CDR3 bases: TGTGCCAGCAATAATCCGGGACAGGCCACCTACGAGCAGTACTTC.

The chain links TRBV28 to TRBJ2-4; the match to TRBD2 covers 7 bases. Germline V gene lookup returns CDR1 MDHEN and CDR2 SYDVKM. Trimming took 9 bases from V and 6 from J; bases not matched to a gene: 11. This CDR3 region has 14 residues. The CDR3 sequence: CASSPSGTGNIQYF. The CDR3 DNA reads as TGTGCCAGTAGCCCCAGCGGGACTGGAAACATTCAGTACTTC.

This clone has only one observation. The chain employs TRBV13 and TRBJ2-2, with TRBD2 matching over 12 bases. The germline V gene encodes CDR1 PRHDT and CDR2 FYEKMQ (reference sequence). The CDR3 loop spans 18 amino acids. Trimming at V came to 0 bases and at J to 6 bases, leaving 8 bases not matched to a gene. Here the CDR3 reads CASSLGTSGGLGPGELFF. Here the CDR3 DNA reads TGTGCCAGCAGCTTAGGGACTAGCGGGGGCCTCGGCCCCGGGGAGCTGTTTTTT.

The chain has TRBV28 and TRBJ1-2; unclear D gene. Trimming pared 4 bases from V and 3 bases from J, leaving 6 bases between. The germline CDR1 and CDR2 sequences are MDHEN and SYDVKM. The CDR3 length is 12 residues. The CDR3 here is CASSSPDYGYTF. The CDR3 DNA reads TGTGCCAGCAGTTCCCCCGACTATGGCTACACCTTC.

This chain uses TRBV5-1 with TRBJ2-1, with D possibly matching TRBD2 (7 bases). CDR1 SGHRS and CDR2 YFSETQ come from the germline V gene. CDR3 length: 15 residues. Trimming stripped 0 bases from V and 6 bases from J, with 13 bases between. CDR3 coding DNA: TGCGCCAGCAGCTTGGGAGGGGGGGCCTCCAATGAGCAGTTCTTC. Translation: CASSLGGGASNEQFF.

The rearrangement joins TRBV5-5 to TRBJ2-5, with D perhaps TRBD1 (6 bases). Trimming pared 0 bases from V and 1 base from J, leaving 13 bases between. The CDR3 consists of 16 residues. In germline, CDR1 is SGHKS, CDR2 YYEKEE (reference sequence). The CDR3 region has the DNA TGTGCCAGCAGCTTGGCCCCTTCGACAGGCCAAGAGACCCAGTACTTC. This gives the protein CASSLAPSTGQETQYF. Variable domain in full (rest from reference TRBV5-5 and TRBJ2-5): DAGVTQSPTHLIKTRGQQVTLRCSPISGHKSVSWYQQVLGQGPQFIFQYYEKEERGRGNFPDRFSARQFPNYSSELNVNALLLGDSALYLCASSLAPSTGQETQYFGPGTRLLVL.

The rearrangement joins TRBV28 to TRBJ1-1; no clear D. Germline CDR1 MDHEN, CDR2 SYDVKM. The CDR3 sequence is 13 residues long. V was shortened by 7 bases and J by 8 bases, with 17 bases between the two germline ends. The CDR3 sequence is CASKDGHSLEAFF. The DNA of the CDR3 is TGTGCCAGCAAGGATGGGCACAGCCTAGAAGCTTTCTTT.

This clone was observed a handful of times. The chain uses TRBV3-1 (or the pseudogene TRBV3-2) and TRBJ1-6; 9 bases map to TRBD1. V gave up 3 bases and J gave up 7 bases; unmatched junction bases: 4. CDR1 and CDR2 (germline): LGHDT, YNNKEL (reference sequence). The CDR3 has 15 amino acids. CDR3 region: CASSHGGQGNSPLHF. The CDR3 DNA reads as TGTGCCAGCAGCCACGGAGGACAGGGGAATTCACCCCTCCACTTT.